This T cell receptor beta chain was sequenced for a study of neurological immune-mediated disorders. TCRdb called the 5' RACE reads again in MiXCR, with one record for every CDR3 protein. The profile shows 20,000 or so distinct CDR3 sequences, roughly 2.6% of them singletons. Overall study findings and caveats: Subjects shared no identical expanded-clone CDR3 amino acid sequences, suggesting private TCR-beta repertoires in all groups.

This CDR3 is built from 16 residues. Unmatched junction bases numbered 8, after V lost 4 bases and J lost 3 bases. The germline V gene has CDR1 LGHDT and CDR2 YNNKEL (reference sequence). This clonotype has at least ten counts. Its antigen is currently unknown. Sample: PBMCs. This clonotype was obtained from a woman aged 18-29 years with multiple sclerosis. The genes are TRBV3-1 and TRBJ2-5, with 10 bases lining up with TRBD1. The CDR3 DNA follows: TGTGCCAGCAGCCGCTTGACAGGGGGCGGAGAAGAGACCCAGTACTTC. This gives the protein CASSRLTGGGEETQYF.